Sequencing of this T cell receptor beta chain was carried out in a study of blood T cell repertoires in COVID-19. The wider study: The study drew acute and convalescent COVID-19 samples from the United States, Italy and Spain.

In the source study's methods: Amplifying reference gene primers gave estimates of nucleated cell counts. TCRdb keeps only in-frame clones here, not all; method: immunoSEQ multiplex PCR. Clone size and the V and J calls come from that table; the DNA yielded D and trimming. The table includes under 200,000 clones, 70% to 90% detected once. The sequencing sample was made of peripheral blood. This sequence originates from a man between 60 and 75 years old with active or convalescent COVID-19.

In DNA, the CDR3 is TGTGCCAGTACTACGTCAAGCACAGATACGCAGTATTTT. It encodes CASTTSSTDTQYF. The chain has TRBV19 and TRBJ2-3; D ambiguous. CDR1 and CDR2 from the germline V gene are LNHDA and SQIVND (reference sequence). Between the trimmed V and J ends, which lost 7 bases and 0 bases, there was a span of 8 bases. This CDR3 has 13 residues.